The 27 T cell receptor beta chains below were found in one sample sequenced in a study of long-term antiretroviral therapy in people with HIV. An immunoSEQ assay, version v3.0, was performed at survey level. Profiled with immunoSEQ multiplex PCR; TCRdb holds only in-frame clones, not every one. The top ten clones hold around 3.7% of a sample with 30,000 to 40,000 clones, 65% to 80% of them seen once. The sample here was unsorted PBMCs, taken 3 years after starting antiretroviral therapy. The receptors were gathered from a man aged 45-60 years with HIV.

The chain recombines TRBV5-1 with TRBJ2-3; D call uncertain. CDR3 length: 16 amino acids. Per germline, CDR1 SGHRS and CDR2 YFSETQ. Trimming removed 1 base at V and 3 bases at J, with 15 bases between. CDR3 region: CASSLWSAPGTDTQYF. CDR3 in DNA: TGCGCCAGCAGCTTGTGGAGCGCCCCAGGTACAGATACGCAGTATTTT. Together with reference TRBV5-1 and TRBJ2-3, the CDR3 gives the full variable domain: KAGVTQTPRYLIKTRGQQVTLSCSPISGHRSVSWYQQTPGQGLQFLFEYFSETQRNKGNFPGRFSGRQFSNSRSEMNVSTLELGDSALYLCASSLWSAPGTDTQYFGPGTRLTVL.

The chain carries TRBV23-1 and TRBJ2-7; 7 nucleotides agree with TRBD1. TRBV23-1 is noted as an ORF with a role that remains uncertain. V shed 2 bases, J shed 5 bases, and the junction held 12 bases outside the gene matches. This CDR3 comprises 16 residues. The chain's CDR3 is CASSQGPGQCPNEQYF. In nucleotides, the CDR3 is TGCGCCAGCAGTCAAGGGCCGGGACAGTGCCCCAACGAGCAGTACTTC.

This clone has a handful of counts. The chain joins TRBV27 to TRBJ2-7, with D possibly being TRBD1 (5 bases). Trimming took off 5 bases at V and 2 bases at J, with 10 bases between the two ends. The germline V gene has CDR1 MNHEY and CDR2 SMNVEV (reference sequence). The CDR3 covers 13 residues. This chain's CDR3 is CASSPGSAYEQYF. In DNA, the CDR3 is TGTGCCAGCAGTCCAGGGTCGGCCTACGAGCAGTACTTC.

The rearrangement uses TRBV21-1 and TRBJ2-7; the table names TRBD1, a call not compared with the DNA. TRBV21-1 is a pseudogene. The CDR3 sequence is 13 residues long. In DNA form, the CDR3 reads TGTGCCGGTCAAAGGGGGACAGGGCTCGAGCAGTACTTC. Protein sequence: CAGQRGTGLEQYF.

V and J are TRBV28 and TRBJ2-5; no definite D call. Looked up from germline, CDR1 is MDHEN and CDR2 is SYDVKM. The V end was cut by 2 bases, the J end by 0 bases, with 7 bases between. The CDR3 totals 14 residues. The CDR3 sequence is CASSLAEYQETQYF. The CDR3 bases are TGTGCCAGCAGTTTAGCGGAGTACCAAGAGACCCAGTACTTC.

V gene TRBV9 combines with J gene TRBJ1-1; a possible D gene is TRBD1 (5 bases). The CDR3 totals 15 residues. CDR1 and CDR2 (germline): SGDLS, YYNGEE. The V and J ends lost 0 bases and 4 bases respectively, with 13 bases between them. This CDR3 is CASSVDPGVGTEAFF. CDR3 DNA sequence: TGTGCCAGCAGCGTAGATCCGGGGGTAGGCACTGAAGCTTTCTTT.

CDR3 region: CASSLGRHTIYF. The CDR3 DNA is TGTGCCAGCAGTCTAGGACGTCACACCATATATTTT. This chain connects TRBV28 to TRBJ1-3; D uncertain. This CDR3 is built from 12 residues. The ends were cut back, 5 bases at V and 8 bases at J, with 10 bases in the middle. CDR1 MDHEN and CDR2 SYDVKM come from the germline V gene.

The chain employs TRBV5-4 and TRBJ2-2; no firm D call. Deletions cut 3 bases from V and 8 bases from J, with 11 bases between. In germline, CDR1 is SGHNT, CDR2 YYREEE (reference sequence). CDR3 size: 13 residues. The DNA for the CDR3 is TGTGCCAGCAGCTCCGCATTAGGGGGGGAGCTGTTTTTT. It codes for CASSSALGGELFF.

The chain employs TRBV18 and TRBJ1-2; the D is unclear. CDR3 length: 14 residues. Germline CDR1 reads KGHSH; CDR2 reads LQKENI. V was trimmed by 2 bases and J by 6 bases, leaving 13 bases between them. CDR3 amino acids: CASSPSDGVDGYTF. The CDR3 region has the DNA TGTGCCAGCTCACCATCCGACGGGGTGGATGGCTACACCTTC.

V gene TRBV7-2 combines with J gene TRBJ2-7; D might be TRBD2 (5 bases). Trimming stripped 0 bases from V and 3 bases from J, with 15 bases between. This CDR3 has 16 amino acids. Germline V lookup: CDR1 SGHTA, CDR2 FQGNSA. This CDR3 reads CASSLADLPSLYEQYF. The CDR3 DNA reads TGTGCCAGCAGCTTAGCGGACTTGCCCTCCCTCTACGAGCAGTACTTC. Full variable domain (missing parts from reference TRBV7-2 and TRBJ2-7): GAGVSQSPSNKVTEKGKDVELRCDPISGHTALYWYRQSLGQGLEFLIYFQGNSAPDKSGLPSDRFSAERTGGSVSTLTIQRTQQEDSAVYLCASSLADLPSLYEQYFGPGTRLTVT.

The CDR3: CASSLDQGLNYGYTF. DNA for the CDR3: TGTGCCAGCAGCTTGGATCAGGGGCTAAACTATGGCTACACCTTC. The chain combines TRBV5-4 with TRBJ1-2, with D maybe TRBD1 (6 bases). The CDR3 sequence is 15 residues long. Germline lookup yields CDR1 SGHNT and CDR2 YYREEE (reference sequence). V dropped 0 bases and J dropped 2 bases, with 11 bases sitting between them.

This sequence joins TRBV6-5 and TRBJ1-5, with D unresolved. The V gene's germline CDR1 is MNHEY and CDR2 SVGAGI. V was clipped by 2 bases and J by 1 base, with 6 bases between them. This CDR3 is built from 14 residues. This chain's CDR3 is CASSYSGSNQPQHF. CDR3 in DNA: TGTGCCAGCAGTTACAGCGGGAGCAATCAGCCCCAGCATTTT.

This clone has only a few counts. V usage is TRBV28 and J usage is TRBJ2-3; maybe TRBD2 (6 bases). The CDR3 extends over 14 amino acids. The germline V and J ends were trimmed by 5 bases and 5 bases, with 14 bases remaining between them. Germline assignment: CDR1 MDHEN and CDR2 SYDVKM. The CDR3 reads CASSRTGVRDTQYF. The CDR3 nucleotides read TGTGCCAGCAGTAGAACGGGGGTGAGAGATACGCAGTATTTT. Full variable domain (remainder filled in from reference TRBV28 and TRBJ2-3): DVKVTQSSRYLVKRTGEKVFLECVQDMDHENMFWYRQDPGLGLRLIYFSYDVKMKEKGDIPEGYSVSREKKERFSLILESASTNQTSMYLCASSRTGVRDTQYFGPGTRLTVL.

This clone was seen a handful of times. The J gene is TRBJ2-7, the V gene TRBV18; 12 bases are a match to TRBD1. CDR1 KGHSH and CDR2 LQKENI come from the germline V gene. This CDR3 region has 15 residues. V dropped 4 bases and J dropped 2; count of bases not matched to a gene: 3. The CDR3 bases are TGTGCCAGCTCACTCGGGACAGGGGGCCCCTACGAGCAGTACTTC. Translation: CASSLGTGGPYEQYF.

The gene calls are TRBV18 and TRBJ1-2; 8 nucleotides match TRBD1. V was pared by 0 bases and J by 6 bases, with 12 bases of the junction left unmatched. This CDR3 region has 17 residues. The V gene's germline CDR1 is KGHSH and CDR2 LQKENI. The CDR3 DNA reads as TGTGCCAGCTCACCACCGAGTAGCCAGGGGGCGAGGCATGGCTACACCTTC. Translating gives CASSPPSSQGARHGYTF.

The genes are TRBV28 and TRBJ2-7; D may be TRBD2 (6 bases). Between the trimmed V and J ends, which lost 6 bases and 0 bases, there was a span of 15 bases. Germline CDR1 and CDR2: MDHEN and SYDVKM. The CDR3 contains 15 residues. As DNA, the CDR3 is TGTGCCAGCAGCCTCACCGGGACTTACTCCTACGAGCAGTACTTC. Its protein product is CASSLTGTYSYEQYF.

The chain carries TRBV6-5 and TRBJ2-5; D is unclear. Per germline, CDR1 MNHEY and CDR2 SVGAGI. The CDR3 consists of 14 residues. Trimming removed 3 bases from V and 1 base from J, with 9 bases in between. The CDR3 nucleotides are TGTGCCAGCAGTTATGGGGTTGGCCAAGAGACCCAGTACTTC. This gives the protein CASSYGVGQETQYF.

The V and J genes are TRBV27 and TRBJ1-5; D unclear. CDR1 and CDR2 from the germline V gene are MNHEY and SMNVEV (reference sequence). The CDR3 loop spans 15 amino acids. Trimming pared 5 bases from V and 0 bases from J, leaving 11 bases between. CDR3 nucleotide sequence: TGTGCCAGCAGTACCAGGAGTAATAGCAATCAGCCCCAGCATTTT. It yields the protein CASSTRSNSNQPQHF.

This clone was picked up one time. The V gene is TRBV5-3, the J gene TRBJ2-2; D ambiguous. TRBV5-3 is labeled an ORF, and its function is uncertain. The CDR3 is 14 amino acids. The V end lost 4 bases, the J end lost 2 bases, and 9 bases lay between the germline ends. CDR3 residues: CARSVDKNTGELFF. The CDR3 DNA sequence: TGTGCCAGAAGCGTCGACAAAAACACCGGGGAGCTGTTTTTT.

J is TRBJ2-5 and V is TRBV5-6, with D tentatively TRBD2 (6 bases). The length of the CDR3 is 13 residues. Germline V gives CDR1 SGHDT, CDR2 YYEEEE. V was shortened by 2 bases and J by 5 bases, with 10 bases between the two germline ends. In nucleotides, the CDR3 is TGTGCCAGCAGCTTCCTAGGAGGGGAGACCCAGTACTTC. It codes for CASSFLGGETQYF.

The CDR3 region has the DNA TGTGCCAGTAGTTTCCGGACTAGCGGGAGGGCTGGTGAGCAGTTCTTC. This codes for CASSFRTSGRAGEQFF. The rearrangement links TRBV19 to TRBJ2-1; 15 bases fit TRBD2. The CDR3 sequence is 16 residues long. The ends lost 5 bases at V and 9 bases at J; junction bases unmatched: 8. From germline, CDR1 is LNHDA and CDR2 SQIVND (reference sequence).

This clone was observed a handful of times. J is TRBJ1-6 and V is TRBV4-2, with 10 bases fitting TRBD1. In germline, CDR1 is LGHNA, CDR2 YNFKEQ. V was clipped by 4 bases and J by 8 bases; unmatched bases: 2. This CDR3 region has 14 residues. The CDR3: CASSLDRGDSPLHF. CDR3 in DNA: TGTGCCAGCAGCCTGGACAGGGGGGATTCACCCCTCCACTTT.

This sequence joins TRBV19 and TRBJ2-7, with 7 nucleotides matching TRBD1. Germline assignment: CDR1 LNHDA and CDR2 SQIVND (reference sequence). The CDR3 contains 16 residues. With 3 bases clipped from V and 2 bases from J, the junction kept 10 bases outside the gene matches. CDR3 sequence reads: CASSISGTVGTYEQYF. The CDR3 coding sequence is TGTGCCAGTAGTATCTCCGGGACAGTGGGTACCTACGAGCAGTACTTC.

The rearrangement links TRBV28 to TRBJ2-1, with TRBD2 matching 7 bases. V lost 3 bases, J lost 9 bases, and 8 bases stayed unmatched. This CDR3 comprises 14 residues. Germline V gene sequence: CDR1 MDHEN, CDR2 SYDVKM. The CDR3 region has the DNA TGTGCCAGCAGTTTTCCCGGGAGGAAGCTTGAGCAGTTCTTC. Translation: CASSFPGRKLEQFF.

This chain joins TRBV28 and TRBJ2-7; 7 bases fit TRBD1. Trimming took 6 bases from V and 2 from J; bases not matched to a gene: 7. Looked up from germline, CDR1 is MDHEN and CDR2 is SYDVKM. The CDR3 extends over 14 amino acids. The CDR3 nucleotides are TGTGCCAGCAGAACACCGGGACAGCCCTACGAGCAGTACTTC. This gives the protein CASRTPGQPYEQYF.

The V call is TRBV7-9, the J call TRBJ1-2; the D is unclear. CDR3 size: 16 residues. V was trimmed by 1 base and J by 4 bases, leaving 16 bases between them. In germline, CDR1 is SEHNR, CDR2 FQNEAQ (reference sequence). Written as DNA, the CDR3 is TGTGCCAGCAGCTTAGGTCGGACGCGTTTGATCTATGGCTACACCTTC. It translates to CASSLGRTRLIYGYTF.

V usage is TRBV2 and J usage is TRBJ1-5; D gene uncertain. Germline CDR1 is SNHLY and CDR2 is FYNNEI. CDR3 size: 15 residues. The V gene lost 7 bases and the J gene lost 6 bases, with 19 bases spanning the gap. The DNA of the CDR3 is TGTGCCAGCACCGATCAGTTCATCCCAGGTCAGCCCCAGCATTTT. Protein: CASTDQFIPGQPQHF.